What follows are 29 T cell receptor beta chains derived from one specimen sequenced in a study of cytomegalovirus exposure and HLA in healthy donors. Researchers ran the PCR with 60 Vbeta and 13 Jbeta primers. Clones were read by immunoSEQ multiplex PCR, and TCRdb kept only the in-frame ones, dropping some. The data contain over 150,000 clones, around 82% of them singletons. The sample consisted of PBMCs. Receptor source: a boy between 2 and 10 years old in good health and CMV-seronegative.

This clone is a singleton in its sample. The CDR3 DNA sequence: TGTGCCAGCAGCTTAGTCAGGGGGAACACCGGGGAGCTGTTTTTT. It translates to CASSLVRGNTGELFF. The genes are TRBV7-6 and TRBJ2-2, with a tentative D call TRBD1 (6 bases). Between the trimmed V and J ends, which lost 1 base and 1 base, there was a span of 7 bases. The CDR3 is 15 residues long. Germline V lookup: CDR1 SGHVS, CDR2 FNYEAQ. Variable domain in full (rest from reference TRBV7-6 and TRBJ2-2): GAGVSQSPRYKVTKRGQDVALRCDPISGHVSLYWYRQALGQGPEFLTYFNYEAQQDKSGLPNDRFSAERPEGSISTLTIQRTEQRDSAMYRCASSLVRGNTGELFFGEGSRLTVL.

This chain links TRBV9 with TRBJ2-5; TRBD2 agrees at 7 bases. V dropped 3 bases and J dropped 4; count of bases not matched to a gene: 6. Germline CDR1 reads SGDLS; CDR2 reads YYNGEE. The CDR3 consists of 14 residues. The CDR3 loop is CASSARLAPETQYF. As DNA, the CDR3 is TGTGCCAGCAGCGCGCGACTAGCTCCAGAGACCCAGTACTTC.

The J gene is TRBJ2-7, the V gene TRBV10-1; TRBD2 agrees at 12 bases. The CDR3 runs 17 residues. CDR1 and CDR2 (germline): WNHNN, SYGVQD (reference sequence). Unmatched junction bases numbered 14, after V lost 5 bases and J lost 6 bases. The CDR3: CASSSESMGLAGGEQYF. For the CDR3, the DNA is TGCGCCAGCAGTTCCGAATCGATGGGACTAGCGGGCGGCGAGCAGTACTTC.

This rearrangement joins TRBV7-3 to TRBJ2-1; TRBD2 matches at 8 bases. V was pared by 5 bases and J by 4 bases, with 10 bases of the junction left unmatched. The CDR3 contains 16 residues. Germline loops: CDR1 SGHTA, CDR2 FQGTGA. Written as DNA, the CDR3 is TGTGCCAGCAGCACCCACACTAGCGGCCAATACAATGAGCAGTTCTTC. This codes for CASSTHTSGQYNEQFF.

The rearrangement joins TRBV10-3 to TRBJ2-1, with D hard to call. The V gene lost 3 bases and the J gene lost 5 bases, with 5 bases spanning the gap. From germline, CDR1 is ENHRY and CDR2 SYGVKD. The CDR3 length is 12 residues. The CDR3 is CAISEADNEQFF. The CDR3 region has the DNA TGTGCCATCAGTGAAGCCGACAATGAGCAGTTCTTC.

V and J are TRBV6-5 and TRBJ1-1, with D perhaps TRBD1 (5 bases). CDR1 is MNHEY and CDR2 is SVGAGI in the germline V gene. V was clipped by 0 bases and J by 5 bases, with 10 bases between them. The CDR3 spans 14 residues. The CDR3 protein is CASSYSGKGTEAFF. CDR3 nucleotides: TGTGCCAGCAGTTACTCGGGCAAGGGGACTGAAGCTTTCTTT.

This sequence joins TRBV28 and TRBJ2-5, with no clear D. The J call may be faulty, since TRBJ2-7 better matches the DNA end. This CDR3 contains 12 residues. Germline assignment: CDR1 MDHEN and CDR2 SYDVKM. This chain's CDR3 is CASSLNPYEQYF. For the CDR3, the DNA is TGTGCCAGCAGTTTAAACCCCTACGAGCAGTACTTC.

V gene TRBV9 combines with J gene TRBJ1-2, with D perhaps matching TRBD1 (5 bases). Per germline, CDR1 SGDLS and CDR2 YYNGEE. CDR3 length: 15 residues. Trimming pared 1 base from V and 4 bases from J, leaving 14 bases between. The CDR3 is CASSVILGGVYGYTF. Written as DNA, the CDR3 is TGTGCCAGCAGCGTAATACTCGGGGGGGTCTATGGCTACACCTTC.

V gene TRBV9 combines with J gene TRBJ2-3; 9 nucleotides line up with TRBD2. The J segment lost 4 bases and the V segment lost 0 bases, leaving 6 bases of the junction unmatched. This CDR3 region has 16 residues. Per germline, CDR1 SGDLS and CDR2 YYNGEE. The CDR3 DNA is TGTGCCAGCAGCGTAGGGTTAGCGGGAGTGTCAGATACGCAGTATTTT. Its protein is CASSVGLAGVSDTQYF.

Worth noting for this clone: The junction shows a germline mismatch at one end, possibly a read error. V gene TRBV5-6 combines with J gene TRBJ2-3; no definite D call. CDR1 is SGHDT and CDR2 is YYEEEE in the germline V gene. This CDR3 has 14 amino acids. This CDR3 is CAGSPTPSTDTQYF. In DNA, the CDR3 is TGTGCCGGCAGCCCGACTCCTAGCACAGATACGCAGTATTTT.

This chain joins TRBV4-1 and TRBJ2-5; 10 bases fit TRBD2. Looked up from germline, CDR1 is MGHRA and CDR2 is YSYEKL. Losses at the gene ends were 3 bases for V and 2 bases for J; bases not matched to a gene: 12. This CDR3 is 18 amino acids long. The CDR3 spells CASSHGTSGKPNQETQYF. The CDR3 nucleotides are TGCGCCAGCAGCCACGGCACTAGCGGGAAGCCTAATCAAGAGACCCAGTACTTC.

The chain has TRBV9 and TRBJ1-1; 9 positions agree with TRBD1. V shed 4 bases, J shed 5 bases, and the junction held 9 bases outside the gene matches. Germline V lookup: CDR1 SGDLS, CDR2 YYNGEE. This CDR3 region has 15 residues. The DNA of the CDR3 is TGTGCCAGCAGCACCCTCGGGACAGGGAAAACTGAAGCTTTCTTT. As protein: CASSTLGTGKTEAFF. Based on the CDR3 plus reference TRBV9 and TRBJ1-1, the full variable domain is DSGVTQTPKHLITATGQRVTLRCSPRSGDLSVYWYQQSLDQGLQFLIQYYNGEERAKGNILERFSAQQFPDLHSELNLSSLELGDSALYFCASSTLGTGKTEAFFGQGTRLTVV.

The DNA of the CDR3 is TGTGCCAGTAGTAGGGGGCTCAATCAGCCCCAGCATTTT. Translation gives CASSRGLNQPQHF. The chain is built from TRBV19 and TRBJ1-5; tentative D call: TRBD1 (6 bases). CDR1 and CDR2 (germline): LNHDA, SQIVND (reference sequence). Trimming removed 4 bases at V and 3 bases at J, with 7 bases between. This CDR3 is built from 13 residues.

The chain couples TRBV28 to TRBJ2-3; D is unresolved. The V end lost 5 bases, the J end lost 6 bases, and 15 bases lay between the germline ends. This CDR3 is 14 amino acids long. Germline V gene sequence: CDR1 MDHEN, CDR2 SYDVKM. For the CDR3, the DNA is TGTGCCAGCAGTCCCGGTGCCGGTCCCGATACGCAGTATTTT. Its protein is CASSPGAGPDTQYF.

The J gene is TRBJ2-1, the V gene TRBV5-1; 10 positions match TRBD1. CDR1 is SGHRS, CDR2 YFSETQ, per germline. Trimming at V came to 0 bases and at J to 13 bases, leaving 10 bases not matched to a gene. This CDR3 has 15 residues. The CDR3 region is CASSLAGTGEIAQFF. The CDR3 coding sequence is TGCGCCAGCAGCTTGGCCGGGACAGGGGAGATAGCACAGTTCTTC.

The genes are TRBV28 and TRBJ2-1; 13 bases are a match to TRBD2. CDR1 and CDR2 (germline): MDHEN, SYDVKM. The CDR3 consists of 16 residues. The V and J ends lost 4 bases and 16 bases, in that order; junction bases with no gene match: 16. This chain's CDR3 is CASSSQGGLAGNIGFF. The CDR3 DNA reads as TGTGCCAGCAGTTCCCAGGGGGGACTAGCGGGAAATATCGGTTTCTTC.

The chain uses TRBV7-8 and TRBJ1-3; D may be TRBD1 (6 bases). The CDR3 length is 14 residues. Trimming removed 1 base at V and 8 bases at J, with 12 bases between. The germline V gene encodes CDR1 SGHVS and CDR2 FQNEAQ. Here the CDR3 DNA reads TGTGCCAGCAGCTTAGTACCAGGGGCTGACACCATATATTTT. Amino acid sequence: CASSLVPGADTIYF.

The chain recombines TRBV27 with TRBJ2-7; 10 nucleotides match TRBD2. The CDR3 runs to 16 residues. J was trimmed by 3 bases and V by 6 bases; bases with no gene match: 11. Germline V gene data show CDR1 as MNHEY and CDR2 as SMNVEV (reference sequence). The CDR3 bases are TGTGCCAGCAGGCTCAGCGGGAGGGCCCCCGTCTACGAGCAGTACTTC. Amino acids: CASRLSGRAPVYEQYF.

This chain links TRBV27 with TRBJ2-1; D gene uncertain. The ends were cut back, 5 bases at V and 3 bases at J, with 5 bases in the middle. CDR1 is MNHEY and CDR2 is SMNVEV in the germline V gene (reference sequence). The CDR3 loop spans 12 amino acids. The CDR3: CASSTDYNEQFF. CDR3 coding DNA: TGTGCCAGCAGTACAGACTACAATGAGCAGTTCTTC.

The chain is built from TRBV30 and TRBJ2-1; 10 bases are shared with TRBD2. V gave up 0 bases and J gave up 13 bases; unmatched junction bases: 6. The germline V gene has CDR1 GTSNPN and CDR2 SVGIG (reference sequence). The CDR3 sequence is 13 residues long. CDR3 nucleotides: TGTGCCTGGAGTGTCCCCCTAGCGGGGGACCAGTTCTTC. This translates into CAWSVPLAGDQFF. The full variable domain, rest sourced from reference TRBV30 and TRBJ2-1, is SQTIHQWPATLVQPVGSPLSLECTVEGTSNPNLYWYRQAAGRGLQLLFYSVGIGQISSEVPQNLSASRPQDRQFILSSKKLLLSDSGFYLCAWSVPLAGDQFFGPGTRLTVL.

This clone has more than one count but fewer than ten. This chain uses TRBV10-2 with TRBJ1-4; the match to TRBD1 covers 9 bases. CDR3 length equals 14 residues. The germline V gene has CDR1 WSHSY and CDR2 SAAADI. The ends lost 6 bases at V and 4 bases at J; junction bases unmatched: 3. This CDR3 reads CASRGTGSNEKLFF. The CDR3 DNA is TGCGCCAGCAGGGGGACAGGGAGTAATGAAAAACTGTTTTTT.

V usage is TRBV10-3 and J usage is TRBJ2-7, with TRBD1 identical over 7 bases. Germline V CDR1 and CDR2: ENHRY, SYGVKD. The CDR3 extends over 14 amino acids. V gave up 3 bases and J gave up 6 bases; unmatched junction bases: 8. CDR3 sequence reads: CAISDLTGMLEQYF. CDR3 DNA sequence: TGTGCCATCAGTGACCTGACAGGGATGCTCGAGCAGTACTTC.

This clone was seen a single time. This sequence joins TRBV4-2 and TRBJ2-5, with TRBD1 as a possible D gene (7 bases). CDR1 is LGHNA and CDR2 is YNFKEQ in the germline V gene. V shed 3 bases and J shed 4 bases, with 12 bases lying between them. The CDR3 loop spans 14 amino acids. This CDR3 is CASSHRGERETQYF. The CDR3, as DNA: TGTGCCAGCAGCCACAGGGGGGAAAGAGAGACCCAGTACTTC.

The chain recombines TRBV19 with TRBJ2-7; 7 nucleotides align to TRBD1. Looked up from germline, CDR1 is LNHDA and CDR2 is SQIVND (reference sequence). The ends lost 6 bases at V and 2 bases at J; junction bases unmatched: 7. The CDR3 runs to 14 residues. CDR3 residues: CASRTTGTAYEQYF. DNA of the CDR3: TGTGCCAGTAGGACCACCGGGACAGCCTACGAGCAGTACTTC.

This clone has a single count. This rearrangement joins TRBV6-1 to TRBJ1-2; D ambiguous. The CDR3 is 13 amino acids. Trimming left V 1 base short and J 11 bases short, with 14 bases between. From germline, CDR1 is MNHNS and CDR2 SASEGT. The CDR3 is CASSEVEGSPYTF. CDR3 nucleotides: TGTGCCAGCAGTGAAGTAGAGGGCTCCCCATACACCTTC.

This chain links TRBV6-5 with TRBJ2-7; 8 bases map to TRBD1. This CDR3 is 15 amino acids long. The V gene end was trimmed by 8 bases and the J gene end by 4 bases; junction bases not matched to a gene: 13. Looked up from germline, CDR1 is MNHEY and CDR2 is SVGAGI. The chain's CDR3 is CASARGGTGTYEQYF. The CDR3 DNA reads TGTGCCAGCGCCCGTGGTGGGACAGGAACTTACGAGCAGTACTTC.

This clone was recorded a few times. The chain combines TRBV19 with TRBJ1-1, with D uncertain. The V end lost 6 bases, the J end lost 4 bases, and 12 bases lay between the germline ends. Germline loops: CDR1 LNHDA, CDR2 SQIVND (reference sequence). This CDR3 has 13 residues. DNA for the CDR3: TGTGCCAGTAGAGTCGCGGGTCCCACTGAAGCTTTCTTT. Translated, it gives CASRVAGPTEAFF.

The chain joins TRBV10-3 to TRBJ2-1, with 11 bases matching TRBD2. The trim removed 11 bases at V and 10 bases at J, leaving 19 bases unmatched. The germline CDR1 and CDR2 sequences are ENHRY and SYGVKD. The CDR3 runs 16 residues. The CDR3 spells CASTGDPGLAEREQFF. CDR3 bases: TGTGCCTCAACCGGGGATCCGGGACTAGCGGAGCGGGAGCAGTTCTTC.

The gene calls are TRBV5-1 and TRBJ1-1, with 9 bases lining up with TRBD1. The trim removed 4 bases at V and 4 bases at J, leaving 8 bases unmatched. Germline values: CDR1 SGHRS, CDR2 YFSETQ. This CDR3 is built from 15 residues. The CDR3: CASSTRDRAGTEAFF. The CDR3, as DNA: TGCGCCAGCAGCACCCGGGACAGGGCCGGCACTGAAGCTTTCTTT.